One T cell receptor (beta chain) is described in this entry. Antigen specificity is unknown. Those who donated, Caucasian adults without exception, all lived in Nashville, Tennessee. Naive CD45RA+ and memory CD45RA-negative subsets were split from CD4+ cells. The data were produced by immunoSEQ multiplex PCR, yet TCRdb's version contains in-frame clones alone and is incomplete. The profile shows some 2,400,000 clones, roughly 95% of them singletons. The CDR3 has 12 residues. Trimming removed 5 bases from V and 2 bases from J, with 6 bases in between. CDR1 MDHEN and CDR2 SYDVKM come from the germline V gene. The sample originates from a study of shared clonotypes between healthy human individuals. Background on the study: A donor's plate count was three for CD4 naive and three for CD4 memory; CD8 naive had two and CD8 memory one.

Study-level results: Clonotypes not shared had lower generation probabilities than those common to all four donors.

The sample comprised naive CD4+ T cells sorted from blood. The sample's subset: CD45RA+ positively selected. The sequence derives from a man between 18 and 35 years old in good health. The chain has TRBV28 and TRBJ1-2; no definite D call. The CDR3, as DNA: TGTGCCAGCAGTATCCGGAACTATGGCTACACCTTC. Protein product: CASSIRNYGYTF.